The 15 T cell receptor beta chains in this list originate from one sample, sequenced in a study of cytomegalovirus exposure and HLA in healthy donors (dated by TCRdb to the late 2010s). Libraries were built with the immunoSEQ multiplex PCR assay. For the multiplex PCR, a mixture combining 60 forward primers for TCR Vbeta segments and 13 reverse primers for TCR Jbeta segments was used. TCRdb provides this immuneACCESS table in a form limited to in-frame rearrangements. Some clones are lacking; in checked studies, under half of them reflect an unresolved V gene, and why the rest are absent is not known. The sample table lists around 64,000 clones, roughly 85% of them with a count of one. The ten largest clones take up 1.5% to 2% of the sample. Sequencing input: PBMCs. The receptor set was obtained from a woman aged 30 to 39 in good health and CMV-seronegative.

The rearrangement joins TRBV7-9 to TRBJ2-2; 13 positions match TRBD2. The germline CDR1 and CDR2 sequences are SEHNR and FQNEAQ (reference sequence). CDR3 length: 17 residues. V shed 3 bases, J shed 7 bases, and the junction held 8 bases outside the gene matches. As DNA, the CDR3 is TGTGCCAGCAGCTTGGCCGGACTAGCGGGAGACGGCGGGGAGCTGTTTTTT. Translation: CASSLAGLAGDGGELFF.

In this sample, this clone turned up once. The CDR3 bases are TGTGCCAGCAGCTCCTCGACAGGCGTAGTTGGGGGCGAGCAGTACTTC. Amino acids: CASSSSTGVVGGEQYF. V is TRBV7-2 and J is TRBJ2-7, with D maybe TRBD1 (6 bases). The germline CDR1 and CDR2 sequences are SGHTA and FQGNSA. The CDR3 spans 16 residues. V gave up 4 bases and J gave up 6 bases, with 22 bases separating them.

The chain is built from TRBV19 and TRBJ1-2; D unclear. This CDR3 comprises 14 residues. Germline CDR1 LNHDA, CDR2 SQIVND (reference sequence). Trimming took off 6 bases at V and 2 bases at J, with 13 bases between the two ends. This chain's CDR3 is CASSPRTGNYGYTF. In DNA form, the CDR3 reads TGTGCCAGTAGCCCACGGACGGGAAACTATGGCTACACCTTC.

This chain joins TRBV7-9 and TRBJ1-5; 8 bases match TRBD1. Losses at the gene ends were 5 bases for V and 5 bases for J; bases not matched to a gene: 11. CDR3 size: 16 residues. Germline V gene lookup returns CDR1 SEHNR and CDR2 FQNEAQ (reference sequence). The CDR3 DNA sequence: TGTGCCAGCAGCGAAGACACGACAGGGGTCCATCAGCCCCAGCATTTT. Protein sequence: CASSEDTTGVHQPQHF.

As DNA, the CDR3 is TGTGCCAGTACTAGCGGGAGAAAGGCTGATACGCAGTATTTT. Translating it yields CASTSGRKADTQYF. V gene TRBV6-1 combines with J gene TRBJ2-3, with 11 bases fitting TRBD2. Per the germline V gene, CDR1 is MNHNS and CDR2 is SASEGT. With V trimmed by 9 bases and J by 6 bases, 8 bases remained unmatched. The length of the CDR3 is 14 residues.

The rearrangement joins TRBV7-2 to TRBJ2-5; 8 nucleotides line up with TRBD2. There are 16 residues in the CDR3. After removal of 1 base from V and 4 bases from J, the junction contained 8 bases not matched to a gene. Germline V gives CDR1 SGHTA, CDR2 FQGNSA. This CDR3 reads CASSLGALAGGETQYF. The CDR3 nucleotides read TGTGCCAGCAGCTTAGGGGCTCTAGCGGGCGGAGAGACCCAGTACTTC.

Only one count was recorded for this clone. V gene TRBV30 combines with J gene TRBJ1-5, with 7 positions matching TRBD1. The junction had 4 bases not matched to a gene; V was cut back by 2 bases and J by 0 bases. Germline loops: CDR1 GTSNPN, CDR2 SVGIG (reference sequence). This CDR3 region has 15 residues. The CDR3 loop is CAWSTGVNSNQPQHF. CDR3 DNA sequence: TGTGCCTGGAGTACAGGGGTAAATAGCAATCAGCCCCAGCATTTT.

In nucleotides, the CDR3 is TGTGCCAGCAGCTTAGTAATAGTCTCCTACGAGCAGTACTTC. It codes for CASSLVIVSYEQYF. The chain is built from TRBV7-2 and TRBJ2-7; D ambiguous. Trimming removed 1 base from V and 0 bases from J, with 7 bases in between. Germline lookup yields CDR1 SGHTA and CDR2 FQGNSA. CDR3 length: 14 amino acids. Filled out from reference TRBV7-2 and TRBJ2-7, the complete variable domain reads GAGVSQSPSNKVTEKGKDVELRCDPISGHTALYWYRQSLGQGLEFLIYFQGNSAPDKSGLPSDRFSAERTGGSVSTLTIQRTQQEDSAVYLCASSLVIVSYEQYFGPGTRLTVT.

The chain employs TRBV28 and TRBJ1-1; 7 positions match TRBD1. The CDR3 contains 15 residues. CDR1 MDHEN and CDR2 SYDVKM come from the germline V gene. V shed 2 bases and J 6 bases; nucleotides not matched to a gene: 9. The CDR3, as DNA: TGTGCCAGCAGTTTAAACCGAGAGAGGGGGCCTGAAGCTTTCTTT. The encoded protein is CASSLNRERGPEAFF.

The CDR3 DNA is TGTGCCAGCAGCCAACCCCCGGGACAGGGTGCTGGGGCCAACGTCCTGACTTTC. It codes for CASSQPPGQGAGANVLTF. This chain links TRBV6-9 with TRBJ2-6, with 9 nucleotides matching TRBD1. Germline-derived CDR1 and CDR2 are MNHGY and SVAAGI. The trim removed 6 bases at V and 2 bases at J, leaving 11 bases unmatched. The length of the CDR3 is 18 residues.

The rearrangement joins TRBV4-2 to TRBJ2-7; 8 bases agree with TRBD1. Germline CDR1 is LGHNA and CDR2 is YNFKEQ. The length of the CDR3 is 16 residues. J gave up 0 bases and V 0 bases, and 4 bases lay outside the gene matches. CDR3 in amino acids: CASSQDSDRVSYEQYF. The CDR3 nucleotides read TGTGCCAGCAGCCAAGATTCGGACAGGGTCTCCTACGAGCAGTACTTC.

The V gene is TRBV2, the J gene TRBJ2-7; D may be TRBD2 (5 bases). Germline CDR1 SNHLY, CDR2 FYNNEI. V lost 4 bases to trimming and J lost 0 bases, with 16 bases between them. The CDR3 has 16 residues. For the CDR3, the DNA is TGTGCCAGCAGTGTCCCCTTGAGCGGTAGCTCCTACGAGCAGTACTTC. It is translated as CASSVPLSGSSYEQYF.

The chain joins TRBV6-1 to TRBJ1-3; perhaps TRBD1 as D (5 bases). The CDR3 is 14 amino acids. The germline V gene has CDR1 MNHNS and CDR2 SASEGT. Trimming took 5 bases from V and 2 from J, leaving 10 bases between them. The CDR3 reads CASSLKGPGNTIYF. Written as DNA, the CDR3 is TGTGCCAGCAGTTTGAAGGGGCCTGGAAACACCATATATTTT.

This clone was picked up one time. The rearrangement joins TRBV28 to TRBJ2-3; no firm D call. The ends were cut back, 2 bases at V and 6 bases at J, with 6 bases in the middle. The CDR3 loop spans 12 amino acids. The germline V gene has CDR1 MDHEN and CDR2 SYDVKM. Written as DNA, the CDR3 is TGTGCCAGCAGTTTAAAGAGGGATACGCAGTATTTT. Its protein product is CASSLKRDTQYF.

The chain couples TRBV5-1 to TRBJ1-5, with D possibly being TRBD1 (5 bases). The CDR3 sequence is 16 residues long. The ends were cut back, 0 bases at V and 3 bases at J, with 13 bases in the middle. The germline gives CDR1 SGHRS, CDR2 YFSETQ. The CDR3 DNA reads TGCGCCAGCAGCTTGGCCCCAGGGAACAACAATCAGCCCCAGCATTTT. It translates to CASSLAPGNNNQPQHF.